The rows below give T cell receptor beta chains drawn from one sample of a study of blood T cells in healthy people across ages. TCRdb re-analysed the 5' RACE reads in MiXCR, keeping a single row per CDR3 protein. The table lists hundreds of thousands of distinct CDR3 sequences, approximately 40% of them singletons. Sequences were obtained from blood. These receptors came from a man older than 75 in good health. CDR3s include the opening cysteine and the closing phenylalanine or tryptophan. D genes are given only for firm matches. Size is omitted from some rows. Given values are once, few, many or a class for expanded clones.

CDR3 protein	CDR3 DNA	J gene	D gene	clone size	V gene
CSVPRPGFAADTQYF	TGCAGCGTCCCCCGTCCCGGGTTTGCGGCAGATACGCAGTATTTT	TRBJ2-3	-	many	TRBV29-1
CASSGVGSYEQYF	TGTGCCAGCAGTGGCGTCGGCTCCTACGAGCAGTACTTC	TRBJ2-7	-	few	TRBV2
CASSPGQSPYGYTF	TGTGCCAGCAGCCCTGGACAGTCTCCCTATGGCTACACCTTC	TRBJ1-2	-	-	TRBV5-6
CASSYLWGERGSNIQYF	TGTGCCAGCAGTTACCTCTGGGGGGAGCGGGGGTCTAACATTCAGTACTTC	TRBJ2-4	TRBD2	-	TRBV6-2/TRBV6-3
CASSGLAGGDTQYF	TGTGCCAGCAGTGGACTAGCGGGAGGAGATACGCAGTATTTT	TRBJ2-3	TRBD2	few	TRBV7-3
CATSRGGSYSLNEQFF	TGTGCCACCAGCAGAGGAGGGTCGTACTCGCTGAATGAGCAGTTCTTC	TRBJ2-1	-	-	TRBV15
CASSLEATMTEAFF	TGCGCCAGCAGCTTGGAGGCGACGATGACTGAAGCTTTCTTT	TRBJ1-1	-	-	TRBV5-1
CASSLRRNSNTEAFF	TGTGCCAGCAGCTTACGGAGGAACTCAAACACTGAAGCTTTCTTT	TRBJ1-1	-	-	TRBV7-3
CASSETHSGEQFF	TGTGCCAGCAGTGAGACTCATAGCGGCGAGCAGTTCTTC	TRBJ2-1	-	-	TRBV2
CASSLWQGIGGYTF	TGTGCCAGCAGTTTATGGCAGGGTATAGGAGGCTACACCTTC	TRBJ1-2	-	few	TRBV28